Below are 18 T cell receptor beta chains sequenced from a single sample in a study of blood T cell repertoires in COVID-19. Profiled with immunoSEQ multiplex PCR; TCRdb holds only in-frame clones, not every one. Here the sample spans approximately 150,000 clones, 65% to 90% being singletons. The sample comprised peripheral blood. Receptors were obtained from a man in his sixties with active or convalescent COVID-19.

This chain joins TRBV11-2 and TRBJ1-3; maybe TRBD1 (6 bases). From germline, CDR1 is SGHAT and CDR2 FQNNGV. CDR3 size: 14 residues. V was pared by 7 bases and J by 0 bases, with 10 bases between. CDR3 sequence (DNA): TGTGCCAGCACCCAGGGGATCTCTGGAAACACCATATATTTT. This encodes CASTQGISGNTIYF. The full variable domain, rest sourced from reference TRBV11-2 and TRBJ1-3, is EAGVAQSPRYKIIEKRQSVAFWCNPISGHATLYWYQQILGQGPKLLIQFQNNGVVDDSQLPKDRFSAERLKGVDSTLKIQPAKLEDSAVYLCASTQGISGNTIYFGEGSWLTVV.

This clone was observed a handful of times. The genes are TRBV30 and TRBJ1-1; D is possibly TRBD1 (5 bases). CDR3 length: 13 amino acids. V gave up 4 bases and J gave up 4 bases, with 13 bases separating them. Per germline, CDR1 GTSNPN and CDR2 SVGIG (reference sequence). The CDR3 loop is CAWTRGMVTEAFF. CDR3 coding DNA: TGTGCCTGGACTCGGGGGATGGTCACTGAAGCTTTCTTT.

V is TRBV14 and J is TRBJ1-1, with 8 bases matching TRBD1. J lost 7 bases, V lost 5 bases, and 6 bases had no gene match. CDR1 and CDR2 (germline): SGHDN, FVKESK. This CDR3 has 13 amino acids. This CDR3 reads CASSSAGGFEAFF. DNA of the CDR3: TGTGCCAGCAGCTCTGCAGGGGGCTTTGAAGCTTTCTTT. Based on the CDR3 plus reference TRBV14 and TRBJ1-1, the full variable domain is EAGVTQFPSHSVIEKGQTVTLRCDPISGHDNLYWYRRVMGKEIKFLLHFVKESKQDESGMPNNRFLAERTGGTYSTLKVQPAELEDSGVYFCASSSAGGFEAFFGQGTRLTVV.

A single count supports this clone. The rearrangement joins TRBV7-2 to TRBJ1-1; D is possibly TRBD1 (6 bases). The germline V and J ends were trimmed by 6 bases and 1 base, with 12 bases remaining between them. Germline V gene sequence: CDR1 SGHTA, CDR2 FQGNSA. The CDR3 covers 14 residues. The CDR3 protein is CASRYREWNTEAFF. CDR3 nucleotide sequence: TGTGCCAGCAGGTACAGGGAATGGAACACTGAAGCTTTCTTT.

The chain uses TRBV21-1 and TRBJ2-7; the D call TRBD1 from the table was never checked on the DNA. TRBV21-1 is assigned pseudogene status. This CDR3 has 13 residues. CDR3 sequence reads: CASSIWTGHEQYV. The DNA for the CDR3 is TGTGCCAGCAGCATTTGGACAGGTCACGAGCAGTACGTC.

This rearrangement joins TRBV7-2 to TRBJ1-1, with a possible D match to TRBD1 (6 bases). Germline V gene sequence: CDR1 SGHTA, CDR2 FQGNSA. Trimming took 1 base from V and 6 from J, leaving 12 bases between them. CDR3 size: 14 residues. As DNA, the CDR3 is TGTGCCAGCAGCTTAGTACCAGGGGCGGCTGAAGCTTTCTTT. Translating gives CASSLVPGAAEAFF.

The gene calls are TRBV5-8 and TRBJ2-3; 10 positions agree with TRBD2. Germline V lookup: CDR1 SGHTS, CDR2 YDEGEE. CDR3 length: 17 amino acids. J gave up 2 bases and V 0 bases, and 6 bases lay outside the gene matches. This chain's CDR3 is CASSLVSGGPFTDTQYF. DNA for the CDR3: TGTGCCAGCAGCTTGGTTAGCGGGGGGCCTTTCACAGATACGCAGTATTTT.

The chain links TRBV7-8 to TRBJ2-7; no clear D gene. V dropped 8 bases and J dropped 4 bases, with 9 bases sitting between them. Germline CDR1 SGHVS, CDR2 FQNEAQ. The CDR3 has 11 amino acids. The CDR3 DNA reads TGTGCCAGCGGGCCTCAGTACGAGCAGTACTTC. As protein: CASGPQYEQYF.

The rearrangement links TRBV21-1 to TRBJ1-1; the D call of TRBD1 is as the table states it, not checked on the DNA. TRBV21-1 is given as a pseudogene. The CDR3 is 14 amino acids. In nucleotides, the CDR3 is TGTGCCAGCAGCACGGGACATAGGAACACTGAAGCTTTCTTT. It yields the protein CASSTGHRNTEAFF.

This CDR3 is CASLSKTGGSYEQYF. The CDR3 DNA sequence: TGTGCCAGTCTTAGTAAGACAGGTGGATCCTACGAGCAGTACTTC. The chain is built from TRBV19 and TRBJ2-7; TRBD1 is a possible D gene (6 bases). The ends were cut back, 8 bases at V and 1 base at J, with 18 bases in the middle. Germline V gene lookup returns CDR1 LNHDA and CDR2 SQIVND (reference sequence). This CDR3 spans 15 amino acids. The full variable domain, in which reference TRBV19 and TRBJ2-7 provide the parts outside the CDR3, is DGGITQSPKYLFRKEGQNVTLSCEQNLNHDAMYWYRQDPGQGLRLIYYSQIVNDFQKGDIAEGYSVSREKKESFPLTVTSAQKNPTAFYLCASLSKTGGSYEQYFGPGTRLTVT.

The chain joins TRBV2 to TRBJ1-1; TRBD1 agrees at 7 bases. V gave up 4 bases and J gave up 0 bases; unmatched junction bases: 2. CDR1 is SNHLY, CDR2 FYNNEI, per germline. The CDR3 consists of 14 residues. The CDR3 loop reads CASSVGQMNTEAFF. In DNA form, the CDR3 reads TGTGCCAGCAGTGTGGGACAGATGAACACTGAAGCTTTCTTT. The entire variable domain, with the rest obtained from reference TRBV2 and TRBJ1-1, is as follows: EPEVTQTPSHQVTQMGQEVILRCVPISNHLYFYWYRQILGQKVEFLVSFYNNEISEKSEIFDDQFSVERPDGSNFTLKIRSTKLEDSAMYFCASSVGQMNTEAFFGQGTRLTVV.

The CDR3 loop is CASSLRLGGYEQFF. DNA of the CDR3: TGTGCCAGCAGTCTGCGCCTTGGGGGCTATGAGCAGTTCTTC. The chain combines TRBV27 with TRBJ2-1; TRBD1 might be the D (6 bases). CDR1 and CDR2 from the germline V gene are MNHEY and SMNVEV (reference sequence). This CDR3 is built from 14 residues. The V and J ends lost 5 bases and 8 bases respectively, with 16 bases between them.

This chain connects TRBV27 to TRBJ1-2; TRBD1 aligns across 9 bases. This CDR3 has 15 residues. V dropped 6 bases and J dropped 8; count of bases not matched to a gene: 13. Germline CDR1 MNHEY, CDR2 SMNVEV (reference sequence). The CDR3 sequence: CASSFTGGAPGGYTF. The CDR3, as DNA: TGTGCCAGCAGCTTCACAGGGGGCGCCCCGGGGGGCTACACCTTC.

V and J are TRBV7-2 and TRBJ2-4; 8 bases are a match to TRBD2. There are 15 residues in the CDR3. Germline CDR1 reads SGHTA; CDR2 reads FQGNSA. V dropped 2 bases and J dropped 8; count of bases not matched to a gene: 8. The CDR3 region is CASSLTFGGAYIQYF. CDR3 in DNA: TGTGCCAGCAGCTTAACGTTCGGGGGGGCTTACATTCAGTACTTC.

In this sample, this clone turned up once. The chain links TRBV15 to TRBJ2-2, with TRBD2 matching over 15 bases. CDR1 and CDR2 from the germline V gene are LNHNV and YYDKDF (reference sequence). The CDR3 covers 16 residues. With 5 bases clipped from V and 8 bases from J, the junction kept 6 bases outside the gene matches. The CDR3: CATSQGLAGGKGELFF. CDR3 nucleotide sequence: TGTGCCACCAGCCAGGGACTAGCGGGGGGTAAGGGGGAGCTGTTTTTT.

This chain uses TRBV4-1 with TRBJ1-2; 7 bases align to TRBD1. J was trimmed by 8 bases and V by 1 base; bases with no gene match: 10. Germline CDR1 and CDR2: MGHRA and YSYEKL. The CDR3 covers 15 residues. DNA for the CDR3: TGCGCCAGCAGCCAAGCCGGCTCCGGGACAGTCGGCTACACCTTC. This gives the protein CASSQAGSGTVGYTF.

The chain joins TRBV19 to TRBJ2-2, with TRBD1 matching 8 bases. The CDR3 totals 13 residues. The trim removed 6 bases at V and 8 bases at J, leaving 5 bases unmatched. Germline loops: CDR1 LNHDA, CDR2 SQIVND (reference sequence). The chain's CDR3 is CASRTDRVGELFF. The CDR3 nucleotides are TGTGCCAGTAGGACGGACAGGGTTGGGGAGCTGTTTTTT. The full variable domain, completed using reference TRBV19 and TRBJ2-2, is DGGITQSPKYLFRKEGQNVTLSCEQNLNHDAMYWYRQDPGQGLRLIYYSQIVNDFQKGDIAEGYSVSREKKESFPLTVTSAQKNPTAFYLCASRTDRVGELFFGEGSRLTVL.

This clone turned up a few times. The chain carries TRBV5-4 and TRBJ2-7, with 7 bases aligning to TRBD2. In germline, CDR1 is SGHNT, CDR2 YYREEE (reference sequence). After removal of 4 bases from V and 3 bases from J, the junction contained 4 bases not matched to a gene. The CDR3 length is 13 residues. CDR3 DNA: TGTGCCAGCAGCACCTCGGGGGGCTACGAGCAGTACTTC. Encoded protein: CASSTSGGYEQYF.